The 32 T cell receptor beta chains below all came from one sample that was sequenced in a study of blood T cell repertoires in COVID-19. The method was immunoSEQ multiplex PCR; TCRdb's version includes in-frame clones alone and lacks a portion of them. The sample carries around 300,000 clones, roughly 88% recorded once. Sequencing input: peripheral blood. Source of these receptors: a woman aged 30 to 39 with active or convalescent COVID-19.

This sequence joins TRBV9 and TRBJ2-7, with 8 bases identical to TRBD2. Germline CDR1 and CDR2: SGDLS and YYNGEE. The CDR3 totals 16 residues. V lost 4 bases to trimming and J lost 4 bases; unmatched junction nucleotides: 13. CDR3: CASSTSGGSTLYEQYF. In DNA form, the CDR3 reads TGTGCCAGCAGCACAAGCGGGGGTTCCACCCTATACGAGCAGTACTTC.

This chain uses TRBV6-2 or TRBV6-3 with TRBJ2-1; 7 nucleotides match TRBD2. Per germline, CDR1 MNHEY and CDR2 SVGEGT. J lost 5 bases, V lost 7 bases, and 11 bases had no gene match. The CDR3 covers 15 residues. Here the CDR3 reads CASNPAGVANNEQFF. Written as DNA, the CDR3 is TGTGCCAGCAACCCCGCGGGGGTAGCAAACAATGAGCAGTTCTTC.

The chain couples TRBV15 to TRBJ1-4; D gene unclear. CDR1 and CDR2 from the germline V gene are LNHNV and YYDKDF (reference sequence). CDR3 length: 15 residues. The V end lost 0 bases, the J end lost 5 bases, and 10 bases lay between the germline ends. In DNA form, the CDR3 reads TGTGCCACCAGCAGAGATTTTGCTGAGAATGAAAAACTGTTTTTT. The encoded protein is CATSRDFAENEKLFF.

The CDR3 DNA reads as TGCGCCAGCAGCCAAGAAGGACAGGGGCAGTCTGAAAAACTGTTTTTT. As protein: CASSQEGQGQSEKLFF. This chain links TRBV4-1 with TRBJ1-4; 9 positions agree with TRBD1. Trimming removed 0 bases from V and 7 bases from J; junction bases left unmatched: 6. Germline assignment: CDR1 MGHRA and CDR2 YSYEKL. This CDR3 has 16 amino acids.

The chain recombines TRBV3-1 (or the pseudogene TRBV3-2) with TRBJ1-5; the D is unclear. Per germline, CDR1 LGHDT and CDR2 YNNKEL (reference sequence). The CDR3 spans 15 residues. V was cut by 0 bases and J by 6 bases, with 12 bases left in between. CDR3 amino acids: CASSQDLLAGQPQHF. In DNA, the CDR3 is TGTGCCAGCAGCCAAGATTTGCTAGCGGGTCAGCCCCAGCATTTT.

The chain is built from TRBV19 and TRBJ2-7; 7 bases match TRBD2. The CDR3 totals 15 residues. J gave up 5 bases and V 4 bases, and 11 bases lay outside the gene matches. In germline, CDR1 is LNHDA, CDR2 SQIVND (reference sequence). The CDR3 here is CASSTLPSLANEQYF. CDR3 sequence (DNA): TGTGCCAGTAGTACCCTACCATCACTAGCGAACGAGCAGTACTTC.

This chain's CDR3 is CASSQGSPSNYGYTF. CDR3 nucleotide sequence: TGTGCCAGCAGCCAAGGGTCGCCGAGTAACTATGGCTACACCTTC. The J gene is TRBJ1-2, the V gene TRBV4-2; D ambiguous. V was cut by 1 base and J by 1 base, with 10 bases left in between. The germline gives CDR1 LGHNA, CDR2 YNFKEQ. There are 15 residues in the CDR3.

Only one count was recorded for this clone. The V gene is TRBV23-1, the J gene TRBJ1-1; D not certain. TRBV23-1 is flagged as an ORF with uncertain function. The CDR3 consists of 10 residues. V was shortened by 7 bases and J by 10 bases, with 10 bases between the two germline ends. The CDR3 loop is CASTRRVAFF. The CDR3 DNA reads TGCGCCAGCACACGGCGGGTAGCTTTCTTT.

The V and J genes are TRBV15 and TRBJ2-7, with D tentatively TRBD1 (6 bases). The CDR3 is 16 residues long. CDR1 is LNHNV and CDR2 is YYDKDF in the germline V gene (reference sequence). V shed 5 bases and J shed 0 bases, with 17 bases lying between them. CDR3 sequence: CATSGKQGFSSYEQYF. The CDR3 DNA follows: TGTGCCACCAGCGGGAAACAGGGCTTCAGCTCCTACGAGCAGTACTTC.

The rearrangement links TRBV7-9 to TRBJ2-2; weak D call: TRBD1 (6 bases). The CDR3 extends over 17 amino acids. V shed 5 bases and J shed 0 bases, with 16 bases lying between them. The germline V gene has CDR1 SEHNR and CDR2 FQNEAQ (reference sequence). In DNA, the CDR3 is TGTGCCAGCAGCCGCCAGGGGAAGCCGTCGAACACCGGGGAGCTGTTTTTT. This sequence encodes CASSRQGKPSNTGELFF.

This clone was counted once. The V gene is TRBV21-1, the J gene TRBJ2-5; TRBD2 was called by the table and not checked on the DNA. TRBV21-1 is tagged as a pseudogene. The CDR3 runs 15 residues. This CDR3 reads CASSRRTGLAETQYF. In DNA form, the CDR3 reads TGTGCCAGCAGCAGAAGGACTGGGCTTGCGGAGACCCAGTACTTC.

V and J are TRBV7-2 and TRBJ2-1; 9 bases map to TRBD2. Germline values: CDR1 SGHTA, CDR2 FQGNSA. Unmatched junction bases numbered 7, after V lost 5 bases and J lost 8 bases. CDR3 length: 14 residues. The CDR3 sequence: CASSPGLAQDEQFF. In DNA, the CDR3 is TGTGCCAGCAGCCCCGGACTAGCGCAGGATGAGCAGTTCTTC.

The V call is TRBV6-2 or TRBV6-3, the J call TRBJ1-6; D is perhaps TRBD1 (6 bases). This CDR3 is 12 amino acids long. Germline V gives CDR1 MNHEY, CDR2 SVGEGT. The V gene lost 4 bases and the J gene lost 18 bases, with 16 bases spanning the gap. For the CDR3, the DNA is TGTGCCAGCAGTTCTCCTACTGGGGGCTCCCACTTT. This translates into CASSSPTGGSHF.

The chain has TRBV20-1 and TRBJ2-7; 7 bases map to TRBD2. V trimming: 3 bases; J trimming: 4 bases; junction bases outside the gene matches: 6. The CDR3 is 13 residues long. Germline V gives CDR1 DFQATT, CDR2 SNEGSKA (reference sequence). CDR3: CSASTSDYYEQYF. In nucleotides, the CDR3 is TGCAGTGCTAGTACTAGCGATTATTACGAGCAGTACTTC.

This sequence joins TRBV30 and TRBJ1-6; D ambiguous. CDR1 and CDR2 from the germline V gene are GTSNPN and SVGIG (reference sequence). This CDR3 has 13 residues. CDR3 sequence reads: CARRVKIGSPLHF. CDR3 bases: TGTGCGCGGAGGGTGAAGATCGGTTCACCCCTCCACTTT.

This chain joins TRBV6-6 and TRBJ1-2, with D perhaps TRBD1 (5 bases). Per the germline V gene, CDR1 is MNHNY and CDR2 is SVGAGI (reference sequence). V was pared by 0 bases and J by 6 bases, with 17 bases between. This CDR3 has 16 residues. For the CDR3, the DNA is TGTGCCAGCAGTTACTCGACGCGGGGACTGGTGGATGGCTACACCTTC. Amino acid sequence: CASSYSTRGLVDGYTF.

The chain carries TRBV24-1 and TRBJ2-1; 7 bases agree with TRBD2. CDR1 and CDR2 (germline): KGHDR, SFDVKD. J lost 8 bases, V lost 4 bases, and 10 bases had no gene match. This CDR3 contains 15 residues. Here the CDR3 reads CATSEFSSGLYEQFF. The CDR3 DNA reads TGTGCCACCAGTGAGTTTTCTAGCGGACTCTATGAGCAGTTCTTC.

This chain connects TRBV6-6 to TRBJ1-1; no clear D gene. V gave up 4 bases and J gave up 0 bases, with 12 bases separating them. Germline V CDR1 and CDR2: MNHNY, SVGAGI (reference sequence). The CDR3 is made up of 15 amino acids. The CDR3 DNA sequence: TGTGCCAGCAGTTCGCCAGATACAGTGAACACTGAAGCTTTCTTT. It encodes CASSSPDTVNTEAFF.

The chain has TRBV6-2 or TRBV6-3 and TRBJ1-2; 7 bases are a match to TRBD1. With V trimmed by 5 bases and J by 8 bases, 14 bases remained unmatched. Germline CDR1 and CDR2: MNHEY and SVGEGT. The CDR3 contains 15 residues. CDR3 loop: CASSRGGTLPGGYTF. The CDR3 nucleotides read TGTGCCAGCAGTCGAGGGGGCACCCTCCCCGGGGGCTACACCTTC.

CDR3 amino acids: CASSFGPHDGHNEQFF. DNA of the CDR3: TGTGCCAGCAGCTTTGGTCCCCACGATGGGCACAATGAGCAGTTCTTC. The chain is built from TRBV7-2 and TRBJ2-1, with no clear D. CDR3 length equals 16 residues. Germline V lookup: CDR1 SGHTA, CDR2 FQGNSA. V dropped 3 bases and J dropped 5 bases, with 17 bases sitting between them.

The gene calls are TRBV19 and TRBJ1-2; D might be TRBD1 (6 bases). Germline CDR1 and CDR2: LNHDA and SQIVND (reference sequence). There are 16 residues in the CDR3. V was cut by 5 bases and J by 4 bases, with 20 bases left in between. CDR3 in DNA: TGTGCCAGTAGTCCCACCGGGGGGGGCCTGGTCTATGGCTACACCTTC. Protein: CASSPTGGGLVYGYTF.

This clone was counted between two and nine times. The chain combines TRBV6-5 with TRBJ1-1, with D unresolved. Trimming removed 0 bases at V and 0 bases at J, with 11 bases between. Germline assignment: CDR1 MNHEY and CDR2 SVGAGI. CDR3 length: 16 amino acids. CDR3 DNA sequence: TGTGCCAGCAGTTACTCCCCCCACAGTTTGAACACTGAAGCTTTCTTT. Residues: CASSYSPHSLNTEAFF.

V gene TRBV4-2 combines with J gene TRBJ1-2; TRBD1 agrees at 8 bases. Germline V gene lookup returns CDR1 LGHNA and CDR2 YNFKEQ. The trim removed 1 base at V and 2 bases at J, leaving 3 bases unmatched. The CDR3 covers 15 residues. This chain's CDR3 is CASSQGGQGNYGYTF. In DNA form, the CDR3 reads TGTGCCAGCAGCCAAGGCGGACAGGGCAACTATGGCTACACCTTC.

A few counts support this clone. Additional DNA sequences in this sample encode the identical CDR3. V and J are TRBV4-3 and TRBJ1-5, with D hard to call. The length of the CDR3 is 16 residues. Germline V gives CDR1 LGHNA, CDR2 YSLEER. V lost 0 bases and J 3 bases, leaving 12 bases between the germline ends. For the CDR3, the DNA is TGCGCCAGCAGCCAAGATCGGGGAGGGTCCAATCAGCCCCAGCATTTT. Translated: CASSQDRGGSNQPQHF.

V usage is TRBV30 and J usage is TRBJ1-4; D is uncertain. CDR3 length: 16 amino acids. V shed 0 bases and J shed 4 bases, with 15 bases lying between them. Germline assignment: CDR1 GTSNPN and CDR2 SVGIG (reference sequence). This chain's CDR3 is CAWSVIGVGVNEKLFF. DNA for the CDR3: TGTGCCTGGAGTGTAATTGGTGTCGGGGTTAATGAAAAACTGTTTTTT.

The rearrangement uses TRBV29-1 and TRBJ2-7; 7 bases fit TRBD1. The CDR3 spans 13 residues. With 0 bases clipped from V and 5 bases from J, the junction kept 4 bases outside the gene matches. The germline gives CDR1 SQVTM, CDR2 ANQGSEA. This CDR3 is CSVEEDRYHEQYF. CDR3 DNA: TGCAGCGTTGAAGAGGACAGGTATCACGAGCAGTACTTC.

This CDR3 is CASSLAATNEKLFF. Here the CDR3 DNA reads TGTGCCAGCAGTTTGGCTGCAACTAATGAAAAACTGTTTTTT. This rearrangement joins TRBV28 to TRBJ1-4; D is uncertain. This CDR3 is 14 amino acids long. V lost 3 bases to trimming and J lost 0 bases, with 5 bases between them. CDR1 MDHEN and CDR2 SYDVKM come from the germline V gene.

This clone was recorded many times. The V call is TRBV6-4, the J call TRBJ2-3; the match to TRBD2 covers 12 bases. With 3 bases clipped from V and 3 bases from J, the junction kept 1 base outside the gene matches. CDR1 is MRHNA, CDR2 SNTAGT, per germline. This CDR3 has 15 residues. The CDR3 DNA follows: TGTGCCAGCAGTGAAACTAGCGGGGGGACAGATACGCAGTATTTT. Protein product: CASSETSGGTDTQYF.

This clone was observed a few times. This chain uses TRBV7-4 with TRBJ1-6, with D possibly matching TRBD1 (5 bases). Germline V gene data show CDR1 as SGHVT and CDR2 as SQSDAQ. This CDR3 has 14 amino acids. The V end lost 3 bases, the J end lost 10 bases, and 13 bases lay between the germline ends. CDR3 sequence reads: CASSFVAGGSPLHF. In DNA form, the CDR3 reads TGTGCCAGCAGCTTCGTCGCGGGGGGATCACCCCTCCACTTT.

The V call is TRBV7-9, the J call TRBJ2-5; the D gene is possibly TRBD2 (5 bases). Germline V gene lookup returns CDR1 SEHNR and CDR2 FQNEAQ (reference sequence). With 1 base removed from V and 5 bases from J, the gap between germline ends came to 11 bases. The CDR3 has 14 residues. The CDR3 DNA reads TGTGCCAGCAGCTTAGTCCCGGGGTGGGAGACCCAGTACTTC. It translates to CASSLVPGWETQYF.

The chain links TRBV6-2 or TRBV6-3 to TRBJ2-7, with D uncertain. Looked up from germline, CDR1 is MNHEY and CDR2 is SVGEGT. The V end lost 5 bases, the J end lost 0 bases, and 14 bases lay between the germline ends. The CDR3 is 15 residues long. In DNA form, the CDR3 reads TGTGCCAGCAGTATAGCCTCGTCTAGCTCCTACGAGCAGTACTTC. Its translation: CASSIASSSSYEQYF.

This rearrangement joins TRBV4-1 to TRBJ1-2; TRBD1 agrees at 8 bases. Trimming removed 0 bases from V and 8 bases from J; junction bases left unmatched: 8. The CDR3 covers 15 residues. Germline lookup yields CDR1 MGHRA and CDR2 YSYEKL. The CDR3 spells CASSQEGGRGRGYTF. The CDR3 nucleotides are TGCGCCAGCAGCCAAGAAGGGGGCAGGGGGCGCGGCTACACCTTC.